A selection of T cell receptor beta chains follows, all from one sample in a study of shared clonotypes between healthy human individuals. The assay was immunoSEQ multiplex PCR, and TCRdb's table has in-frame clones only and misses some. The sample includes hundreds of thousands of clones, roughly 96% of them seen just once. The sample taken for sequencing was naive CD8+ T cells sorted from blood. The receptors originated from a woman aged 25 to 39 in good health. Both conserved end residues are part of each CDR3.

TRBV28	CASSSRTLKPYNSPLHF
TRBV4-1	CASSPLRGKGANVLTF
TRBV27	CASSPWTSGHEQYF
TRBV19	CASSTGTGTYEQYF
TRBV19	CASSIVESPTYNEQFF
TRBV6-1	CASSEHKQFF
TRBV19	CASSPNLLRYPSYEQYF
TRBV5-1	CASSLAPRTSGRNEQFF
TRBV11-2	CASSLDRGNPEAFF
TRBV7-7	CASSPGTRANEQYF
TRBV5-4	CASSSNHEQYF
TRBV14	CASSQERPDTQYF
TRBV30	CAWTSGPTYEQYF
TRBV5-1	CASRPTSVDGYTF
TRBV7-9	CASSLGTIYF
TRBV7-3	CASSRGVGRMNTEAFF
TRBV5-6	CASSSWGGYYEQYF
TRBV12-1	CASSAGGFDTEAFF
TRBV19	CASSIGAAPYEQYF
TRBV10-1	CASSESGLAGPSSYNEQFF
TRBV19	CASSEDSRTEAFF
TRBV27	CASSLGVAGGYNEQFF
TRBV5-4	CASSSGTSGLSYNEQFF
TRBV27	CASSFFIRNEINEQFF
TRBV7-6	CASSWTGYEQYF
TRBV5-6	CASSLVPENNEQFF
TRBV2	CASSDPERREAQFF
TRBV5-4	CASSLAQLAGLYNEQFF
TRBV2	CASSGGGSYEQYF
TRBV7-2	CASSLDIRVWENNEQFF
TRBV29-1	CSVVGGQLSYNEQFF
TRBV28	CASSSWTGTTEAFF